What follows are 11 T cell receptor beta chains derived from one specimen sequenced in a study of blood T cell repertoires in COVID-19. The data were produced by immunoSEQ multiplex PCR, yet TCRdb's version contains in-frame clones alone and is incomplete. Here the sample spans about 61,000 clones, roughly 90% being singletons. The sequencing input was peripheral blood. Receptors were obtained from a woman in her fifties or sixties with active or convalescent COVID-19.

This rearrangement joins TRBV19 to TRBJ1-1, with 9 positions matching TRBD1. Germline trimming cut 6 bases from V and 9 bases from J; bases unmatched to any gene: 20. CDR1 is LNHDA and CDR2 is SQIVND in the germline V gene (reference sequence). The CDR3 spans 17 residues. The CDR3 protein is CASRGGGTGSSLSQAFF. The CDR3 region has the DNA TGTGCCAGTAGGGGGGGAGGGACAGGGTCTTCCCTGAGCCAAGCTTTCTTT.

V usage is TRBV5-8 and J usage is TRBJ1-1, with D perhaps TRBD1 (5 bases). Germline CDR1 is SGHTS and CDR2 is YDEGEE. CDR3 size: 13 residues. V was cut by 3 bases and J by 1 base, with 7 bases left in between. In DNA form, the CDR3 reads TGTGCCAGCAGCTCGACAGCGAACACTGAAGCTTTCTTT. This translates into CASSSTANTEAFF.

The chain uses TRBV5-1 and TRBJ1-4, with 7 positions matching TRBD1. Per the germline V gene, CDR1 is SGHRS and CDR2 is YFSETQ. The CDR3 runs 14 residues. Trimming took 3 bases from V and 6 from J; bases not matched to a gene: 5. Here the CDR3 reads CASSSGTADEKLFF. CDR3 coding DNA: TGCGCCAGCAGCTCCGGGACAGCTGATGAAAAACTGTTTTTT.

J is TRBJ2-5 and V is TRBV6-4; a weak D match, TRBD1 (7 bases). Germline assignment: CDR1 MRHNA and CDR2 SNTAGT. The length of the CDR3 is 14 residues. Trimming cost V 4 bases and J 5 bases, with 14 bases left between them. CDR3 DNA sequence: TGTGCCAGCAGTGTAGGCAGGGGGAGGGAGACCCAGTACTTC. This codes for CASSVGRGRETQYF.

Worth noting for this clone: One end of the junction varies from germline; a read error may be responsible. V gene TRBV7-7 combines with J gene TRBJ1-2; D is uncertain. Germline CDR1 and CDR2: SSHAT and FNYEAQ (reference sequence). CDR3 size: 12 residues. The DNA for the CDR3 is TGTGCTAGCAGCTTGAGGGTGGATGGCTACACCTTC. It translates to CASSLRVDGYTF.

This clone showed up many times. V and J are TRBV18 and TRBJ1-2; 10 bases are a match to TRBD1. V dropped 5 bases and J dropped 8; count of bases not matched to a gene: 14. The length of the CDR3 is 16 residues. Germline assignment: CDR1 KGHSH and CDR2 LQKENI. The CDR3 sequence: CASSTSPGTGALGYTF. The CDR3 nucleotides read TGTGCCAGCTCAACCTCCCCCGGGACAGGGGCCTTAGGCTACACCTTC.

This chain links TRBV7-2 with TRBJ2-7; TRBD2 matches 7 bases. The CDR3 is 15 residues long. From germline, CDR1 is SGHTA and CDR2 FQGNSA. Losses at the gene ends were 0 bases for V and 4 bases for J; bases not matched to a gene: 6. The CDR3: CASSLAPAGTYEQYF. CDR3 sequence (DNA): TGTGCCAGCAGCTTAGCACCAGCGGGAACTTACGAGCAGTACTTC.

The J gene is TRBJ1-2, the V gene TRBV9; D possibly corresponds to TRBD1 (6 bases). This CDR3 spans 15 amino acids. The V gene lost 0 bases and the J gene lost 7 bases, with 16 bases spanning the gap. CDR1 and CDR2 (germline): SGDLS, YYNGEE. CDR3 in DNA: TGTGCCAGCAGCGTAGCGTCAGGGCCCAGGGGTGGCTACACCTTC. Translating it yields CASSVASGPRGGYTF.

This rearrangement joins TRBV4-1 to TRBJ1-2, with 9 bases identical to TRBD1. Germline values: CDR1 MGHRA, CDR2 YSYEKL. Trimming cost V 1 base and J 6 bases; bases outside gene matches: 6. CDR3 length: 15 amino acids. CDR3 nucleotide sequence: TGCGCCAGCAGCCAAGGTTTGACAGGGGGACATGGCTACACCTTC. It encodes CASSQGLTGGHGYTF.

This clone was recorded only once. At one of its ends the junction is not consistent with the germline gene, which may arise from a read error. The J gene is TRBJ2-1, the V gene TRBV29-1, with 9 bases aligning to TRBD2. The CDR3 runs 16 residues. Germline V gene sequence: CDR1 SQVTM, CDR2 ANQGSEA. CDR3 nucleotides: TGCTGCGTTGATGGGAAGCGGGAGGCATCCTACAATGAGCAGTTCTTC. This codes for CCVDGKREASYNEQFF.

This chain uses TRBV19 with TRBJ2-4; D is unresolved. Per the germline V gene, CDR1 is LNHDA and CDR2 is SQIVND (reference sequence). The CDR3 length is 15 residues. Trimming removed 5 bases from V and 0 bases from J, with 11 bases in between. CDR3: CASSPPVVAKNIQYF. CDR3 nucleotides: TGTGCCAGTAGTCCTCCGGTCGTAGCCAAAAACATTCAGTACTTC.